Listed below are T cell receptor beta chains from one sample, sequenced in a study of T cells in Graves' hyperthyroidism and ophthalmopathy. MiXCR was run by TCRdb on the multiplex PCR reads, yielding one entry per CDR3 protein. Of around 570,000 distinct CDR3 sequences listed, 20% are singletons. Sequencing was carried out using blood. The source of these receptors is a man aged 40-55 years with Graves' ophthalmopathy. CDR3s include the opening cysteine and the closing phenylalanine or tryptophan. The order of the fields is J gene, D gene, clone size, V gene, CDR3 protein, CDR3 DNA. A D gene is named only where the DNA matches it firmly. Size is stated for part of the rows, as once, few or many counts, or as a class when the clone is expanded.

TRBJ1-1	.	many	TRBV18	CASSQDHSSLAFF	TGTGCCAGCTCCCAAGATCACTCCTCGCTAGCTTTCTTT
TRBJ1-6	TRBD1	.	TRBV5-1	CASSYDRGNSPLHF	TGCGCCAGCAGCTACGACAGGGGGAATTCACCCCTCCACTTT
TRBJ2-5	TRBD1	.	TRBV20-1	CSARVTGGAVSQYF	TGCAGTGCTAGGGTGACAGGGGGCGCGGTTTCCCAGTACTTC
TRBJ2-2	TRBD2	few	TRBV9	CASTGGTSGTNTGELFF	TGTGCCAGCACCGGAGGGACTAGCGGGACGAACACCGGGGAGCTGTTTTTT
TRBJ2-1	TRBD2	.	TRBV5-4	CASSSGGAGVYNEQFF	TGTGCCAGCAGCTCCGGGGGGGCGGGGGTCTACAATGAGCAGTTCTTC
TRBJ1-1	TRBD1	many	TRBV20-1	CSARGNGDRGLEAFF	TGCAGTGCTAGAGGGAACGGGGACAGGGGGCTTGAAGCTTTCTTT
TRBJ1-1	.	.	TRBV15	CATSRETGDYTEAFF	TGTGCCACCAGCAGAGAAACCGGGGACTACACTGAAGCTTTCTTT
TRBJ1-1	.	many	TRBV2	CASSDVDKPEDTEAFF	TGTGCCAGCAGTGATGTGGACAAACCAGAGGACACTGAAGCTTTCTTT
TRBJ2-3	.	many	TRBV5-5	CASSRRGPGTDTQYF	TGTGCCAGCAGCAGGAGGGGCCCGGGCACAGATACGCAGTATTTT
TRBJ1-5	TRBD1	.	TRBV6-1	CASTDPGQAQNQPQHF	TGTGCCAGCACCGATCCCGGACAGGCCCAAAATCAGCCCCAGCATTTT
TRBJ2-5	.	many	TRBV11-2	CASSLDRGVRAQYF	TGTGCCAGCAGCTTAGATCGCGGGGTTAGGGCCCAGTACTTC
TRBJ1-2	.	.	TRBV3-1	CASSQEIIPVVYGYTF	TGTGCCAGCAGCCAAGAAATAATCCCTGTGGTCTATGGCTACACCTTC
TRBJ1-6	TRBD1	.	TRBV6-1	CASSSRGTDSSPLHF	TGTGCCAGCAGTTCTCGTGGGACAGATTCCTCGCCCCTCCACTTT
TRBJ2-4	.	.	TRBV27	CASSSPMSQAKNIQYF	TGTGCCAGCAGTTCACCAATGTCCCAAGCCAAAAACATTCAGTACTTC
TRBJ1-1	.	many	TRBV30	CAWSVAVDTEAFF	TGTGCCTGGAGTGTCGCCGTAGACACTGAAGCTTTCTTT
TRBJ1-6	.	.	TRBV12-3/TRBV12-4	CASSLARSSPLHF	TGTGCCAGCAGTTTAGCCAGATCGTCACCCCTCCACTTT
TRBJ2-1	TRBD2	many	TRBV28	CASSFILGLAGGSNEQFF	TGTGCCAGCAGTTTCATCCTGGGGCTAGCGGGAGGGAGCAATGAGCAGTTCTTC
TRBJ1-2	.	few	TRBV30	CAWSLVLGAGAYGYTF	TGTGCCTGGAGTCTCGTTCTTGGGGCTGGGGCGTATGGCTACACCTTC
TRBJ2-3	TRBD1	.	TRBV7-2	CASRLDRAHLQYF	TGTGCCAGCAGACTGGACAGGGCCCACCTGCAGTATTTT
TRBJ1-2	.	.	TRBV12-3/TRBV12-4	CAGSLVAGTIYGYTF	TGTGCCGGCAGTTTAGTGGCAGGAACCATCTATGGCTACACCTTC
TRBJ1-2	.	few	TRBV15	CATSRGSGQRSYGYTF	TGTGCCACCAGCAGAGGAAGTGGACAGAGATCCTATGGCTACACCTTC
TRBJ2-5	TRBD1	many	TRBV28	CASSLGTGGKETQYF	TGTGCCAGCAGTTTAGGGACAGGGGGCAAGGAGACCCAGTACTTC
TRBJ2-3	TRBD2	many	TRBV5-4	CASSRGGRTDTQYF	TGTGCCAGCAGCCGGGGGGGTCGCACAGATACGCAGTATTTT
TRBJ2-7	.	many	TRBV6-1	CASSEGNVQPYEQYF	TGTGCCAGCAGTGAAGGGAACGTCCAACCCTACGAGCAGTACTTC
TRBJ1-6	.	few	TRBV20-1	CSAVGGVWDSPLHF	TGCAGTGCCGTCGGGGGGGTATGGGATTCACCCCTCCACTTT
TRBJ1-2	.	many	TRBV30	CAWKVYGYTF	TGTGCCTGGAAGGTCTATGGCTACACCTTC
TRBJ2-4	TRBD2	few	TRBV5-1	CASSLEGLAGGLPSATKNIQYF	TGCGCCAGCAGCTTGGAGGGTCTAGCGGGGGGGCTTCCATCCGCAACCAAAAACATTCAGTACTTC
TRBJ2-4	.	.	TRBV12-3/TRBV12-4	CASSLGGGGARAKNIQYF	TGTGCCAGCAGTTTAGGGGGAGGGGGGGCTCGAGCCAAAAACATTCAGTACTTC
TRBJ2-7	.	many	TRBV7-2	CASSPGVSSPEGEQYF	TGTGCCAGCAGCCCGGGGGTCTCCTCCCCGGAAGGGGAGCAGTACTTC
TRBJ1-6	.	.	TRBV4-3	CASSQDPNSPLHF	TGCGCCAGCAGCCAAGATCCGAATTCACCCCTCCACTTT
TRBJ2-3	.	few	TRBV7-2	CASSLGLTGDTQYF	TGTGCCAGCAGCTTAGGACTAACGGGGGATACGCAGTATTTT
TRBJ2-1	.	many	TRBV11-2	CASSLALGAANYNEQFF	TGTGCCAGCAGCTTGGCCTTGGGGGCAGCCAACTACAATGAGCAGTTCTTC
TRBJ1-4	TRBD1	many	TRBV5-1	CASSLTGGGNEKLFF	TGCGCCAGCAGCTTGACAGGGGGCGGTAATGAAAAACTGTTTTTT
TRBJ2-3	TRBD2	few	TRBV20-1	CSARVYRIKRGGTDTQYF	TGCAGTGCTAGAGTCTACAGAATAAAGCGGGGGGGGACAGATACGCAGTATTTT
TRBJ2-2	.	many	TRBV7-2	CASRNGGAVVGELFF	TGTGCCAGCAGAAATGGGGGCGCCGTCGTCGGGGAGCTGTTTTTT
TRBJ2-5	TRBD2	many	TRBV11-2	CASSSPSRGVEETQYF	TGTGCCAGCAGCTCCCCTTCGCGGGGGGTTGAAGAGACCCAGTACTTC
TRBJ2-5	TRBD2	.	TRBV20-1	CSALGGAQYF	TGCAGTGCTCTTGGGGGGGCCCAGTACTTC
TRBJ1-1	.	.	TRBV7-9	CASSSLGTEAFF	TGTGCCAGCAGCTCCCTGGGCACTGAAGCTTTCTTT
TRBJ2-2	.	few	TRBV9	CASSPGISTGELFF	TGTGCCAGCAGCCCAGGGATCTCCACCGGGGAGCTGTTTTTT
TRBJ2-1	TRBD1	few	TRBV6-2/TRBV6-3	CASSSFGTGVHEQFF	TGTGCCAGCAGCTCCTTTGGGACAGGGGTTCATGAGCAGTTCTTC
TRBJ2-3	.	many	TRBV29-1	CSAPDQPRGDTQYF	TGCAGCGCCCCCGACCAGCCACGGGGAGATACGCAGTATTTT
TRBJ2-3	.	.	TRBV7-3	CASSLAGRHTDTQYF	TGTGCCAGCAGCTTAGCGGGACGCCACACAGATACGCAGTATTTT
TRBJ2-3	.	few	TRBV4-1	CASSQGSGHTDTQYF	TGCGCCAGCAGCCAAGGGTCGGGGCACACAGATACGCAGTATTTT
TRBJ2-2	.	many	TRBV7-9	CASSVQVGSGELFF	TGTGCCAGCAGCGTCCAGGTCGGTTCCGGGGAGCTGTTTTTT
TRBJ2-1	TRBD2	.	TRBV12-5	CASGLVAGSLSGGAISSYNEQFF	TGTGCTAGTGGTTTGGTAGCCGGCTCCTTGAGCGGGGGGGCTATAAGCTCCTACAATGAGCAGTTCTTC
TRBJ2-3	.	few	TRBV25-1	CASSLSWGDTQYF	TGTGCCAGCAGTCTTTCGTGGGGGGATACGCAGTATTTT
TRBJ2-7	.	many	TRBV7-8	CASSLDSGYEQYF	TGTGCCAGCAGCTTAGATTCCGGGTACGAGCAGTACTTC
TRBJ2-2	.	many	TRBV2	CAPRRTTGELFF	TGTGCCCCGCGGCGGACCACCGGGGAGCTGTTTTTT
TRBJ2-7	.	many	TRBV18	CASSPLGPPYEQYF	TGTGCCAGCTCACCCCTCGGCCCTCCCTACGAGCAGTACTTC
TRBJ2-3	TRBD1	many	TRBV7-6	CASSLRTGQTDTQYF	TGTGCCAGCAGCTTGCGGACAGGGCAGACAGATACGCAGTATTTT
TRBJ1-4	.	.	TRBV6-1	CASGNHNEKLFF	TGTGCCAGCGGAAATCATAATGAAAAACTGTTTTTT
TRBJ2-5	.	many	TRBV27	CASRTGFQETQYF	TGTGCCAGCCGGACGGGATTTCAAGAGACCCAGTACTTC
TRBJ1-5	.	.	TRBV19	CAISIMAGRERQPQHF	TGTGCCATTAGTATAATGGCAGGACGGGAAAGGCAGCCCCAGCATTTT
TRBJ2-1	.	.	TRBV20-1	CSAKGGAQGRNEQFF	TGCAGTGCAAAAGGAGGTGCTCAGGGCCGCAATGAGCAGTTCTTC
TRBJ2-7	.	few	TRBV27	CPIPRGRAKSYEQYF	TGTCCGATCCCCCGAGGCAGGGCGAAGAGCTACGAGCAGTACTTC